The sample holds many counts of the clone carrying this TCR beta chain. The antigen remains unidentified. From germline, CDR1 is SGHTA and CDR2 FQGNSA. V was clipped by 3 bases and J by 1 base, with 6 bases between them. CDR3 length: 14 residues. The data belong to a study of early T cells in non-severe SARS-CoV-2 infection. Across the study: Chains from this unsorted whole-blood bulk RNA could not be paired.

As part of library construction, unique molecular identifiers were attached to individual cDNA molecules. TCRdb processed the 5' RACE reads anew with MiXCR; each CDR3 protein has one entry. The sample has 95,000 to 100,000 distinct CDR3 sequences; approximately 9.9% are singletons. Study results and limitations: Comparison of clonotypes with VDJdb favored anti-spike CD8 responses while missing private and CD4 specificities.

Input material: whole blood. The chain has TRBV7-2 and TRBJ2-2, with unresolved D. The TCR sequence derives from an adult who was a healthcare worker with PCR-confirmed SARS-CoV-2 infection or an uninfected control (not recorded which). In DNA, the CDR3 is TGTGCCAGCAGCTTTAAACAGAACACCGGGGAGCTGTTTTTT. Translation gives CASSFKQNTGELFF.